In its sample, the clone carrying this T cell receptor (beta chain) was seen a few times. Sequenced by immunoSEQ multiplex PCR; TCRdb stores in-frame clones only, minus some. The profile shows around 76,000 clones, under 80% of them singletons. This sample is part of a study of blood T cell repertoires in COVID-19. What was sequenced was peripheral blood. This receptor was identified in a woman aged 80 or over with active or convalescent COVID-19.

The CDR3 here is CASSEAQDRTYNEQFF. The DNA for the CDR3 is TGTGCCAGCAGTGAAGCGCAGGACAGGACCTACAATGAGCAGTTCTTC. V usage is TRBV2 and J usage is TRBJ2-1; 7 bases are a match to TRBD1. Germline V gene lookup returns CDR1 SNHLY and CDR2 FYNNEI. This CDR3 region has 16 residues. V lost 0 bases and J lost 2; bases outside the gene matches: 4.